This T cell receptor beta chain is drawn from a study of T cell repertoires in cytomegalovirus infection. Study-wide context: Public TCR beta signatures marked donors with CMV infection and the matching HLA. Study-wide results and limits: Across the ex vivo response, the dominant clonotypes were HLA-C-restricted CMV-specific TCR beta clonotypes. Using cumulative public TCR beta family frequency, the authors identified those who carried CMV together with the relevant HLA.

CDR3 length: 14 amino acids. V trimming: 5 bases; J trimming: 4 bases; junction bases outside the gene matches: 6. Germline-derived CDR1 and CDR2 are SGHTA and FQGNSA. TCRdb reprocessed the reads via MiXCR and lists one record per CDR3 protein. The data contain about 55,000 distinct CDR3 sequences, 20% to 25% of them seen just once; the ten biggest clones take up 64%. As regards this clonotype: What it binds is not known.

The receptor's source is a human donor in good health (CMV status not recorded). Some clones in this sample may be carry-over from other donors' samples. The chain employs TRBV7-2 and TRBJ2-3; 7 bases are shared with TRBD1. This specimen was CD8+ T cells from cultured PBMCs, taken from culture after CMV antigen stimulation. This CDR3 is CASSIRQGPDTQYF. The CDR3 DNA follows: TGTGCCAGCAGCATAAGACAGGGTCCAGATACGCAGTATTTT.